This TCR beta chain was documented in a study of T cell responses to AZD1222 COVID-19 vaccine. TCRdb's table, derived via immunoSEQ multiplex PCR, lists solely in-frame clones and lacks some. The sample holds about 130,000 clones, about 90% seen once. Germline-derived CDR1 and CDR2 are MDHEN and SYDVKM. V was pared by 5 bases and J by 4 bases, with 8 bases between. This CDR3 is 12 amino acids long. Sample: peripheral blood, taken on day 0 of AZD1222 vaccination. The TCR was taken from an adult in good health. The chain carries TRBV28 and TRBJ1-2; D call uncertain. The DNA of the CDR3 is TGTGCCAGCAGTCGCCGAGGCTATGGCTACACCTTC. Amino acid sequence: CASSRRGYGYTF.